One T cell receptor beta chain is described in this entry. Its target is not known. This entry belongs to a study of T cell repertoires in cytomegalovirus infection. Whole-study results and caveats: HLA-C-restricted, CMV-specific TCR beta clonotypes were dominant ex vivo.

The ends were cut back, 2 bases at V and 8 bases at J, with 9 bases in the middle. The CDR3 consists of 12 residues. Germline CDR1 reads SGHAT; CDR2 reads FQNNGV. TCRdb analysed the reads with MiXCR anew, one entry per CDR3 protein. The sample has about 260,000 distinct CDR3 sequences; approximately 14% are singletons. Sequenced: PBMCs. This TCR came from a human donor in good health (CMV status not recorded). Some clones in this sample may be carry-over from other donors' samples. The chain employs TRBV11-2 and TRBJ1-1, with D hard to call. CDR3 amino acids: CASSLRGMEAFF. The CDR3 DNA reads TGTGCCAGCAGCTTACGAGGGATGGAAGCTTTCTTT. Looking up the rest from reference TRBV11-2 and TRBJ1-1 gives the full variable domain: EAGVAQSPRYKIIEKRQSVAFWCNPISGHATLYWYQQILGQGPKLLIQFQNNGVVDDSQLPKDRFSAERLKGVDSTLKIQPAKLEDSAVYLCASSLRGMEAFFGQGTRLTVV.